A single sample is the source of the 5 T cell receptor beta chains below, sequenced in a study of T cell changes during pregnancy in multiple sclerosis. The method was immunoSEQ multiplex PCR; TCRdb's version includes in-frame clones alone and lacks a portion of them. The sample includes around 68,000 clones, roughly 91% seen only once; the top ten take 1% to 1.5%. Source: peripheral blood, taken after pregnancy. Receptors were obtained from a female donor in good health, enrolled as a control in a pregnancy study.

The chain links TRBV21-1 to TRBJ2-6; the table's TRBD2 call for D was not verified on the DNA. TRBV21-1 is given as a pseudogene. This CDR3 has 18 amino acids. The CDR3 sequence: CASSKARRALSGANVLTF. In DNA, the CDR3 is TGTGCCAGCAGCAAAGCGCGGAGGGCACTCTCTGGGGCCAACGTCCTGACTTTC.

The V and J genes are TRBV6-5 and TRBJ1-1, with 7 bases that match TRBD1. This CDR3 has 15 residues. Germline CDR1 is MNHEY and CDR2 is SVGAGI. V gave up 0 bases and J gave up 2 bases; unmatched junction bases: 3. The CDR3 DNA sequence: TGTGCCAGCAGTTACTCTCGACAGGGAAACACTGAAGCTTTCTTT. It is translated as CASSYSRQGNTEAFF.

The chain employs TRBV5-1 and TRBJ2-6, with TRBD2 identical over 11 bases. The CDR3 runs 18 residues. V was clipped by 0 bases and J by 1 base; unmatched bases: 3. Germline assignment: CDR1 SGHRS and CDR2 YFSETQ. The CDR3 sequence is CASSLATSGASGANVLTF. The CDR3, as DNA: TGCGCCAGCAGCTTGGCGACTAGCGGGGCTTCTGGGGCCAACGTCCTGACTTTC.

This rearrangement joins TRBV7-9 to TRBJ2-7, with TRBD1 matching 11 bases. Germline V CDR1 and CDR2: SEHNR, FQNEAQ (reference sequence). The CDR3 runs 15 residues. V lost 6 bases and J lost 0; bases outside the gene matches: 4. The CDR3 bases are TGTGCCAGCAGGCTGGACAGGGGGCGCTCCTACGAGCAGTACTTC. Protein product: CASRLDRGRSYEQYF.

The rearrangement links TRBV6-5 to TRBJ2-7, with TRBD2 as a possible D gene (6 bases). V was clipped by 2 bases and J by 5 bases, with 16 bases between them. The CDR3 has 15 residues. The germline V gene encodes CDR1 MNHEY and CDR2 SVGAGI. In nucleotides, the CDR3 is TGTGCCAGCAGTTACGGTCTGGGGGGTAGCGACGAGCAGTACTTC. It is translated as CASSYGLGGSDEQYF.